Below, 21 T cell receptor beta chains from the same sample are listed, as sequenced in a study of identical twins. TCRdb passed the 5' RACE reads through MiXCR, listing each CDR3 protein once. The sample lists hundreds of thousands of distinct CDR3 sequences, around 6% occurring once. The specimen was naive T cells sorted from blood. These receptors were obtained from a man aged 18 to 35 in good health.

In its sample, this clonotype was seen a few times. V and J are TRBV20-1 and TRBJ2-3; 8 bases agree with TRBD1. The CDR3 spans 14 residues. The germline gives CDR1 DFQATT, CDR2 SNEGSKA (reference sequence). The CDR3 nucleotides are TGCAGCGCCCATCCGGCGGGGACAGGAGATACGCAGTATTTT. Its translation is CSAHPAGTGDTQYF.

This clonotype occurred a few times. J is TRBJ2-1 and V is TRBV7-6; D possibly corresponds to TRBD1 (5 bases). In germline, CDR1 is SGHVS, CDR2 FNYEAQ. V lost 5 bases, J lost 4 bases, and 12 bases lay in between. The length of the CDR3 is 14 residues. CDR3 protein: CASSHSDSYNEQFF. CDR3 sequence (DNA): TGTGCCAGCAGCCATTCCGACAGTTACAATGAGCAGTTCTTC.

At least ten counts were recorded for this clonotype. The rearrangement uses TRBV4-1 and TRBJ2-1, with a possible D match to TRBD2 (6 bases). The V gene lost 4 bases and the J gene lost 8 bases, with 15 bases spanning the gap. Germline V gives CDR1 MGHRA, CDR2 YSYEKL. This CDR3 comprises 14 residues. This CDR3 reads CASSPLIRDYEQFF. The CDR3 DNA reads TGCGCCAGCAGCCCTCTGATCCGGGACTATGAGCAGTTCTTC.

This clonotype was counted many times. The gene calls are TRBV5-1 and TRBJ2-3; a weak D match, TRBD2 (6 bases). The CDR3 consists of 16 residues. In germline, CDR1 is SGHRS, CDR2 YFSETQ. V gave up 4 bases and J gave up 7 bases, with 22 bases separating them. The CDR3 sequence is CASSPPGVLGGNTQYF. The CDR3, as DNA: TGCGCCAGCAGCCCCCCGGGGGTCCTGGGAGGAAATACGCAGTATTTT.

The chain uses TRBV19 and TRBJ2-2; D remains ambiguous. The CDR3 has 14 residues. Germline V lookup: CDR1 LNHDA, CDR2 SQIVND (reference sequence). V was shortened by 10 bases and J by 3 bases, with 15 bases between the two germline ends. In DNA, the CDR3 is TGTGCCACCTCCTCAGCGCCCTACACCGGGGAGCTGTTTTTT. It specifies CATSSAPYTGELFF.

This clonotype was counted ten times or more. The genes are TRBV29-1 and TRBJ2-1, with 7 positions matching TRBD2. The CDR3 has 16 amino acids. J was trimmed by 6 bases and V by 7 bases; bases with no gene match: 18. Germline V gene sequence: CDR1 SQVTM, CDR2 ANQGSEA. The CDR3 here is CSARTGRERGFNEQFF. The CDR3 nucleotides are TGCAGCGCTCGAACGGGGCGGGAGAGAGGTTTCAATGAGCAGTTCTTC.

This clonotype was seen at least ten times. V usage is TRBV6-1 and J usage is TRBJ2-2; 10 bases fit TRBD1. The CDR3 totals 15 residues. V gave up 7 bases and J gave up 4 bases; unmatched junction bases: 6. CDR1 is MNHNS, CDR2 SASEGT, per germline. The CDR3 here is CASTRQGAGTGELFF. The CDR3 nucleotides read TGTGCCAGCACCAGACAGGGGGCAGGCACCGGGGAGCTGTTTTTT.

This clonotype was counted many times. The rearrangement joins TRBV12-3 or TRBV12-4 to TRBJ2-1, with a possible D match to TRBD2 (6 bases). This CDR3 is 15 amino acids long. Trimming left V 6 bases short and J 3 bases short, with 15 bases between. DNA for the CDR3: TGTGCCAGCAGACCCGGGACTGGTGTCTACAATGAGCAGTTCTTC. Its protein is CASRPGTGVYNEQFF.

In its sample, this clonotype was seen many times. This chain connects TRBV6-5 to TRBJ1-1, with D perhaps TRBD1 (5 bases). This CDR3 has 15 residues. V was pared by 0 bases and J by 8 bases, with 16 bases between. Germline lookup yields CDR1 MNHEY and CDR2 SVGAGI. The CDR3 spells CASSYSWTIGSEAFF. Written as DNA, the CDR3 is TGTGCCAGCAGTTACTCTTGGACAATCGGCTCCGAAGCTTTCTTT.

This clonotype came up a few times. The CDR3: CATSDHGGGGRTDTQYF. Written as DNA, the CDR3 is TGTGCCACCAGTGATCATGGGGGGGGCGGCCGCACAGATACGCAGTATTTT. This rearrangement joins TRBV24-1 to TRBJ2-3; tentative D call: TRBD2 (7 bases). CDR1 is KGHDR, CDR2 SFDVKD, per germline. The V and J ends lost 3 bases and 1 base respectively, with 16 bases between them. This CDR3 has 17 amino acids.

This clonotype has more than one count but fewer than ten. The CDR3 loop reads CASSQEGARTPGEQYF. The CDR3 DNA follows: TGTGCCAGCAGCCAAGAGGGCGCAAGGACCCCGGGCGAGCAGTACTTC. The rearrangement links TRBV4-2 to TRBJ2-7; D ambiguous. Germline lookup yields CDR1 LGHNA and CDR2 YNFKEQ. This CDR3 comprises 16 residues. V lost 0 bases, J lost 6 bases, and 18 bases lay in between.

This clonotype was recorded a few times. The chain couples TRBV7-8 to TRBJ1-4, with 7 nucleotides matching TRBD1. There are 14 residues in the CDR3. Germline V lookup: CDR1 SGHVS, CDR2 FQNEAQ. V dropped 4 bases and J dropped 7; count of bases not matched to a gene: 6. The CDR3 region has the DNA TGTGCCAGCAGCTCTCCGGGACAGCCTGAAAAACTGTTTTTT. Translation gives CASSSPGQPEKLFF.

The rearrangement uses TRBV6-2 or TRBV6-3 and TRBJ2-3; D remains ambiguous. CDR3 length: 12 amino acids. Germline CDR1 and CDR2: MNHEY and SVGEGT. Trimming shortened V by 8 bases and J by 5 bases, and 11 bases separated the two germline ends. CDR3 DNA sequence: TGTGCCAGCGGATGGCGAGGAGATACGCAGTATTTT. It is translated as CASGWRGDTQYF.

This clonotype has at least ten counts. The chain recombines TRBV6-1 with TRBJ2-5; perhaps TRBD2 as D (5 bases). The CDR3 covers 15 residues. V dropped 7 bases and J dropped 0 bases, with 15 bases sitting between them. The germline V gene encodes CDR1 MNHNS and CDR2 SASEGT. CDR3 amino acids: CASKRGQGDQETQYF. DNA for the CDR3: TGTGCCAGCAAACGAGGGCAAGGCGACCAAGAGACCCAGTACTTC.

This clonotype has ten or more counts. The rearrangement joins TRBV5-1 to TRBJ2-3; 9 bases agree with TRBD2. The germline CDR1 and CDR2 sequences are SGHRS and YFSETQ. The length of the CDR3 is 16 residues. V dropped 4 bases and J dropped 0; count of bases not matched to a gene: 6. CDR3 DNA sequence: TGCGCCAGCAGCCCGGGACTAGCAGCTAGCACAGATACGCAGTATTTT. Its protein product is CASSPGLAASTDTQYF.

This clonotype was counted ten times or more. The chain has TRBV6-2 or TRBV6-3 and TRBJ2-7; D is undetermined. Trimming took 8 bases from V and 2 from J, leaving 4 bases between them. The CDR3 has 10 residues. Germline V gene lookup returns CDR1 MNHEY and CDR2 SVGEGT. The CDR3 region is CASGAYEQYV. CDR3 nucleotides: TGTGCCAGCGGCGCCTACGAGCAGTACGTC.

This clonotype was observed at least ten times. V gene TRBV6-5 combines with J gene TRBJ2-7, with D possibly TRBD2 on 5 matching bases. The V and J ends lost 4 bases and 2 bases respectively, with 18 bases between them. CDR3 length equals 16 residues. Germline V gives CDR1 MNHEY, CDR2 SVGAGI. DNA of the CDR3: TGTGCCAGCAGTTCCCCACTAGGACCTTTGACCTACGAGCAGTACGTC. This gives the protein CASSSPLGPLTYEQYV.

The chain combines TRBV28 with TRBJ2-5; D is perhaps TRBD1 (5 bases). Trimming took off 7 bases at V and 5 bases at J, with 20 bases between the two ends. The CDR3 is 15 residues long. The germline V gene has CDR1 MDHEN and CDR2 SYDVKM. The CDR3 sequence is CASTPGITSWETQYF. The CDR3 DNA reads as TGTGCCAGCACCCCAGGGATCACCTCATGGGAGACCCAGTACTTC.

The V and J genes are TRBV24-1 and TRBJ2-5; D is uncertain. Germline loops: CDR1 KGHDR, CDR2 SFDVKD. V was cut by 5 bases and J by 2 bases, with 14 bases left in between. This CDR3 comprises 15 residues. The CDR3 spells CATSGTVDGQETQYF. CDR3 DNA: TGTGCCACCAGTGGCACCGTAGACGGACAAGAGACCCAGTACTTC.

Details on this clonotype: Since a much larger clone is just one base distant, this may be a read error. V usage is TRBV5-6 and J usage is TRBJ2-5; 11 bases fit TRBD2. Trimming took 6 bases from V and 0 from J; bases not matched to a gene: 7. Germline assignment: CDR1 SGHDT and CDR2 YYEEEE. The CDR3 sequence is 16 residues long. CDR3: CASNFLLAGDQETQYF. For the CDR3, the DNA is TGTGCCAGCAACTTTCTACTAGCGGGAGACCAAGAGACCCAGTACTTC.

In nucleotides, the CDR3 is TGTGCCAGCAGCTCCCTAGACTGGATTTCACAAGAGACCCAGTACTTC. This encodes CASSSLDWISQETQYF. The chain carries TRBV7-9 and TRBJ2-5; the D is unclear. The V gene lost 4 bases and the J gene lost 2 bases, with 17 bases spanning the gap. Germline lookup yields CDR1 SEHNR and CDR2 FQNEAQ (reference sequence). This CDR3 is 16 amino acids long.